Below, 4 T cell receptor beta chains from the same sample are listed, as sequenced in a study of blood T cell repertoires in COVID-19. Assay used: immunoSEQ multiplex PCR; TCRdb lists only in-frame clones, some missing. The sample holds tens of thousands of clones, 75% to 85% seen once. The material sequenced was peripheral blood. The receptor set was obtained from a human donor in a cohort sampled during active COVID-19.

This clone was detected only a few times. This chain joins TRBV27 and TRBJ2-7; D is ambiguous. CDR1 is MNHEY and CDR2 is SMNVEV in the germline V gene (reference sequence). CDR3 length: 15 amino acids. V gave up 2 bases and J gave up 6 bases, with 17 bases separating them. The CDR3: CASSLRRVQLGEQYF. In nucleotides, the CDR3 is TGTGCCAGCAGTTTACGACGGGTCCAGCTAGGCGAGCAGTACTTC.

The J gene is TRBJ2-1, the V gene TRBV11-3, with TRBD1 matching over 8 bases. After removal of 1 base from V and 3 bases from J, the junction contained 8 bases not matched to a gene. CDR3 length equals 17 residues. Germline CDR1 SGHNT, CDR2 YENEEA. The CDR3 region is CASSLGSRGLDYNEQFF. The CDR3 DNA is TGTGCCAGCAGCTTAGGAAGCAGGGGGCTTGACTACAATGAGCAGTTCTTC.

A single count supports this clone. This sequence joins TRBV15 and TRBJ2-1, with 10 positions matching TRBD2. V lost 0 bases and J lost 4; bases outside the gene matches: 0. This CDR3 has 15 amino acids. Germline V gene data show CDR1 as LNHNV and CDR2 as YYDKDF (reference sequence). CDR3 region: CATSREAGGYNEQFF. The CDR3 DNA reads as TGTGCCACCAGCAGAGAAGCGGGGGGGTACAATGAGCAGTTCTTC. The full variable domain, rest sourced from reference TRBV15 and TRBJ2-1, is DAMVIQNPRYQVTQFGKPVTLSCSQTLNHNVMYWYQQKSSQAPKLLFHYYDKDFNNEADTPDNFQSRRPNTSFCFLDIRSPGLGDTAMYLCATSREAGGYNEQFFGPGTRLTVL.

The CDR3 DNA reads TGTGCCACCGGGACCGGGGGGGTCTCCTACGAGCAGTACTTC. Its translation: CATGTGGVSYEQYF. V gene TRBV5-4 combines with J gene TRBJ2-7, with TRBD2 matching over 8 bases. This CDR3 is built from 14 residues. Germline V gene lookup returns CDR1 SGHNT and CDR2 YYREEE (reference sequence). The V segment lost 9 bases and the J segment 0 bases; nucleotides outside the gene matches: 8.